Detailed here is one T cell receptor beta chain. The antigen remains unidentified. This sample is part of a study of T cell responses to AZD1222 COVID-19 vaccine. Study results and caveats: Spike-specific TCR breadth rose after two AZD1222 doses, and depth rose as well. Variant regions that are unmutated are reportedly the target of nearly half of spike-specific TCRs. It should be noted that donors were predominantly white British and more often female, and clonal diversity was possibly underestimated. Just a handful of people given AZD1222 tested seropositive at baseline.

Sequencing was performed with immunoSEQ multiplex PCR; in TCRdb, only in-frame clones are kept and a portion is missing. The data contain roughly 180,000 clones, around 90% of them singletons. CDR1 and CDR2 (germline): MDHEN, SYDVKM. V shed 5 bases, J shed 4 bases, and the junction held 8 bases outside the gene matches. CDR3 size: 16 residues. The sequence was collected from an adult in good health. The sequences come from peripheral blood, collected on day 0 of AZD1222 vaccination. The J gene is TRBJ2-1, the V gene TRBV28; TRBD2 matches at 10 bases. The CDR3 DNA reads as TGTGCCAGCAGTCCAGATCTAGCGGGGGATTACAATGAGCAGTTCTTC. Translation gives CASSPDLAGDYNEQFF. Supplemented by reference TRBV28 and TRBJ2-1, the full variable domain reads DVKVTQSSRYLVKRTGEKVFLECVQDMDHENMFWYRQDPGLGLRLIYFSYDVKMKEKGDIPEGYSVSREKKERFSLILESASTNQTSMYLCASSPDLAGDYNEQFFGPGTRLTVL.